This TCR beta chain was sequenced in a study of cytomegalovirus exposure and HLA in healthy donors. The CDR3 consists of 12 residues. Germline values: CDR1 MNHNY, CDR2 SVGAGI (reference sequence). V was cut by 0 bases and J by 5 bases, with 3 bases left in between. Study results and caveats: A later analysis linked a missense variant in DCLRE1C to the trimming of TCR beta V and J genes.

Primers: 60 Vbeta forward and 13 Jbeta reverse. Sequencing was performed with immunoSEQ multiplex PCR; in TCRdb, only in-frame clones are kept and a portion is missing. The data hold under 200,000 clones, with approximately 80% observed a single time. In the case of this clone: Antigen specificity is unknown.

The clonotype comes from a man in his late teens or twenties in good health and CMV-seronegative. The chain links TRBV6-6 to TRBJ2-3; D remains ambiguous. The sequenced sample consisted of PBMCs. CDR3 sequence reads: CASSYSRDTQYF. The CDR3 DNA sequence: TGTGCCAGCAGTTACTCTAGAGATACGCAGTATTTT.